This entry lists 31 T cell receptor beta chains sequenced from one sample in a study of blood T cell repertoires in COVID-19 (dated by TCRdb to the early 2020s). Receptor libraries were prepared by the immunoSEQ multiplex PCR assay. TCRdb took over this immuneACCESS table, retaining in-frame rearrangements with V and J assigned. Such tables are incomplete; in checked studies, under half of the missing clones stem from an unresolved V gene, and the remainder is unexplained. The sample table shows roughly 75,000 clones, and around 83% are seen once. The ten most abundant clones make up under 30% of the sample. The material sequenced was peripheral blood. The origin of the receptors is a man in his 70s with acute or convalescent COVID-19.

The V call is TRBV27, the J call TRBJ2-7; 9 bases align to TRBD1. The CDR3 is made up of 14 amino acids. V gave up 6 bases and J gave up 4 bases; unmatched junction bases: 7. The germline CDR1 and CDR2 sequences are MNHEY and SMNVEV (reference sequence). The CDR3 loop is CASRWTGDSYEQYF. CDR3 DNA sequence: TGTGCCAGCAGGTGGACAGGGGATTCTTACGAGCAGTACTTC.

The chain is built from TRBV5-1 and TRBJ2-7, with 8 bases that match TRBD1. The V gene's germline CDR1 is SGHRS and CDR2 YFSETQ. The CDR3 totals 14 residues. The trim removed 0 bases at V and 8 bases at J, leaving 7 bases unmatched. The CDR3 sequence is CASSLAGQVSQQYF. The CDR3, as DNA: TGCGCCAGCAGCTTGGCGGGACAGGTATCTCAGCAGTACTTC.

The gene calls are TRBV28 and TRBJ1-5; 8 bases line up with TRBD1. The length of the CDR3 is 14 residues. Germline V gives CDR1 MDHEN, CDR2 SYDVKM. Trimming took 6 bases from V and 3 from J; bases not matched to a gene: 4. Here the CDR3 DNA reads TGTGCCAGCAGGTGGACAGGGCACAATCAGCCCCAGCATTTT. Protein sequence: CASRWTGHNQPQHF. The full variable domain, its missing parts supplied by reference TRBV28 and TRBJ1-5, is DVKVTQSSRYLVKRTGEKVFLECVQDMDHENMFWYRQDPGLGLRLIYFSYDVKMKEKGDIPEGYSVSREKKERFSLILESASTNQTSMYLCASRWTGHNQPQHFGDGTRLSIL.

This chain connects TRBV4-2 to TRBJ2-3; 8 positions agree with TRBD1. CDR1 is LGHNA, CDR2 YNFKEQ, per germline. The V segment lost 0 bases and the J segment 1 base; nucleotides outside the gene matches: 9. CDR3 length: 18 residues. CDR3 sequence (DNA): TGTGCCAGCAGCCAAGATTTACGCGGACAGGGTCGCACAGATACGCAGTATTTT. Its protein product is CASSQDLRGQGRTDTQYF.

The chain links TRBV19 to TRBJ1-1, with TRBD1 matching 8 bases. Germline values: CDR1 LNHDA, CDR2 SQIVND (reference sequence). Germline trimming cut 3 bases from V and 2 bases from J; bases unmatched to any gene: 17. CDR3 length: 19 amino acids. The CDR3 nucleotides are TGTGCCAGTAGTATGACCGTACGGCGAAGGGGACAGGCTAACACTGAAGCTTTCTTT. It encodes CASSMTVRRRGQANTEAFF.

The chain couples TRBV5-4 to TRBJ1-2; 7 nucleotides match TRBD1. V gave up 5 bases and J gave up 7 bases; unmatched junction bases: 8. CDR3 size: 13 residues. CDR1 SGHNT and CDR2 YYREEE come from the germline V gene (reference sequence). CDR3 residues: CASSPQGIGGYTF. The CDR3 region has the DNA TGTGCCAGCAGTCCACAGGGGATCGGTGGCTACACCTTC.

J is TRBJ1-5 and V is TRBV19; a weak D match, TRBD1 (6 bases). Germline values: CDR1 LNHDA, CDR2 SQIVND (reference sequence). This CDR3 comprises 15 residues. Between the trimmed V and J ends, which lost 4 bases and 4 bases, there was a span of 14 bases. The CDR3 is CASSRGREGNQPQHF. In DNA, the CDR3 is TGTGCCAGTAGTAGGGGGCGCGAGGGAAATCAGCCCCAGCATTTT. Looking up the rest from reference TRBV19 and TRBJ1-5 gives the full variable domain: DGGITQSPKYLFRKEGQNVTLSCEQNLNHDAMYWYRQDPGQGLRLIYYSQIVNDFQKGDIAEGYSVSREKKESFPLTVTSAQKNPTAFYLCASSRGREGNQPQHFGDGTRLSIL.

This chain links TRBV7-9 with TRBJ2-7, with 7 bases that match TRBD1. V lost 3 bases to trimming and J lost 7 bases; unmatched junction nucleotides: 9. CDR1 is SEHNR, CDR2 FQNEAQ, per germline (reference sequence). This CDR3 has 14 amino acids. The CDR3 DNA reads TGTGCCAGCAGCTTTAACAGGGGTTCGGGAGAGCAGTACTTC. It codes for CASSFNRGSGEQYF.

This chain links TRBV28 with TRBJ1-1; 7 nucleotides align to TRBD1. The ends lost 4 bases at V and 1 base at J; junction bases unmatched: 9. The CDR3 has 16 amino acids. Germline values: CDR1 MDHEN, CDR2 SYDVKM. CDR3 loop: CASSSIKQGWNTEAFF. The DNA of the CDR3 is TGTGCCAGCAGTTCCATAAAACAGGGGTGGAACACTGAAGCTTTCTTT.

The genes are TRBV3-1 (or the pseudogene TRBV3-2) and TRBJ1-1; perhaps TRBD1 as D (5 bases). The CDR3 runs 12 residues. V shed 4 bases and J shed 8 bases, with 11 bases lying between them. Germline V gives CDR1 LGHDT, CDR2 YNNKEL (reference sequence). In nucleotides, the CDR3 is TGTGCCAGCAGCCCGCGGGGGGGGGAAGCTTTCTTT. It yields the protein CASSPRGGEAFF.

The J gene is TRBJ2-3, the V gene TRBV27; D may be TRBD2 (6 bases). The germline V and J ends were trimmed by 3 bases and 2 bases, with 15 bases remaining between them. The CDR3 covers 16 residues. The V gene's germline CDR1 is MNHEY and CDR2 SMNVEV (reference sequence). The CDR3 sequence: CASSFTGTPSTDTQYF. CDR3 DNA sequence: TGTGCCAGCAGTTTCACCGGGACTCCTTCCACAGATACGCAGTATTTT.

CDR3 amino acids: CASSESTRSPLVNSGRSTGELFF. The CDR3 DNA reads TGCGCCAGCAGTGAGTCGACAAGGAGCCCCCTGGTAAATAGCGGGAGGAGCACCGGGGAGCTGTTTTTT. This sequence joins TRBV10-1 and TRBJ2-2; 10 positions match TRBD2. CDR3 length equals 23 residues. The V and J ends lost 0 bases and 4 bases, in that order; junction bases with no gene match: 23. Germline V lookup: CDR1 WNHNN, CDR2 SYGVQD (reference sequence).

The chain links TRBV7-9 to TRBJ2-7; 8 bases are a match to TRBD2. V was pared by 9 bases and J by 7 bases, with 5 bases of the junction left unmatched. CDR3 size: 11 residues. Germline CDR1 SEHNR, CDR2 FQNEAQ (reference sequence). The CDR3 sequence: CASFIAGEQYF. Here the CDR3 DNA reads TGTGCCAGTTTCATAGCGGGGGAGCAGTACTTC.

The chain carries TRBV7-9 and TRBJ2-7, with 10 bases matching TRBD2. There are 15 residues in the CDR3. Losses at the gene ends were 3 bases for V and 3 bases for J; bases not matched to a gene: 5. In germline, CDR1 is SEHNR, CDR2 FQNEAQ (reference sequence). Here the CDR3 DNA reads TGTGCCAGCAGCTTTGGACTAGCGGAGTACTACGAGCAGTACTTC. Residues: CASSFGLAEYYEQYF.

The chain joins TRBV4-2 to TRBJ2-1; no firm D call. V was clipped by 0 bases and J by 2 bases, with 11 bases between them. The CDR3 totals 16 residues. Per the germline V gene, CDR1 is LGHNA and CDR2 is YNFKEQ. CDR3 residues: CASSQESGVAYNEQFF. In DNA form, the CDR3 reads TGTGCCAGCAGCCAAGAGTCCGGAGTCGCCTACAATGAGCAGTTCTTC.

The CDR3 bases are TGTGCCAGCAGCTCCCCTCCCGGACTAGCGGGTATGGCAGATACGCAGTATTTT. Protein: CASSSPPGLAGMADTQYF. The chain links TRBV11-2 to TRBJ2-3; 11 nucleotides align to TRBD2. The CDR3 runs to 18 residues. Germline CDR1 reads SGHAT; CDR2 reads FQNNGV. Trimming removed 4 bases from V and 4 bases from J; junction bases left unmatched: 13.

This rearrangement joins TRBV30 to TRBJ1-2; TRBD1 matches at 8 bases. Germline assignment: CDR1 GTSNPN and CDR2 SVGIG (reference sequence). V was pared by 4 bases and J by 8 bases, with 6 bases of the junction left unmatched. The CDR3 length is 12 residues. As DNA, the CDR3 is TGTGCCTGGACTCGAGACAGGGGAGGCTACACCTTC. This gives the protein CAWTRDRGGYTF. Full variable domain (remainder filled in from reference TRBV30 and TRBJ1-2): SQTIHQWPATLVQPVGSPLSLECTVEGTSNPNLYWYRQAAGRGLQLLFYSVGIGQISSEVPQNLSASRPQDRQFILSSKKLLLSDSGFYLCAWTRDRGGYTFGSGTRLTVV.

J is TRBJ1-3 and V is TRBV4-2; D call uncertain. Germline CDR1 LGHNA, CDR2 YNFKEQ. The CDR3 consists of 17 residues. V lost 0 bases, J lost 0 bases, and 12 bases lay in between. CDR3 amino acids: CASSQETRGSSGNTIYF. The CDR3 coding sequence is TGTGCCAGCAGCCAAGAGACTCGCGGGAGCTCTGGAAACACCATATATTTT.

The chain carries TRBV5-1 and TRBJ2-2; maybe TRBD1 (6 bases). The ends were cut back, 0 bases at V and 6 bases at J, with 15 bases in the middle. The CDR3 spans 16 residues. CDR1 and CDR2 from the germline V gene are SGHRS and YFSETQ. The CDR3 DNA reads as TGCGCCAGCAGCTTGGAGGGGGTAGGGACGCCCGGGGAGCTGTTTTTT. It translates to CASSLEGVGTPGELFF.

V is TRBV29-1 and J is TRBJ1-4, with D unresolved. The V end lost 6 bases, the J end lost 6 bases, and 17 bases lay between the germline ends. Germline V gene data show CDR1 as SQVTM and CDR2 as ANQGSEA. The CDR3 length is 14 residues. The CDR3 sequence is CSVTVDSDYEKLFF. The DNA for the CDR3 is TGCAGCGTGACGGTGGATTCTGACTATGAAAAACTGTTTTTT.

The chain links TRBV4-2 to TRBJ2-3; D remains unclear. Germline CDR1 and CDR2: LGHNA and YNFKEQ. There are 14 residues in the CDR3. Trimming pared 1 base from V and 1 base from J, leaving 6 bases between. The CDR3 loop reads CASSQVAGTDTQYF. CDR3 DNA sequence: TGTGCCAGCAGCCAAGTGGCGGGCACAGATACGCAGTATTTT.

The V and J genes are TRBV5-6 and TRBJ1-1; D call uncertain. CDR3 length: 13 amino acids. The V and J ends lost 5 bases and 3 bases respectively, with 11 bases between them. Germline lookup yields CDR1 SGHDT and CDR2 YYEEEE. The CDR3 here is CASSYSTDTEAFF. The CDR3 DNA reads TGTGCCAGCAGTTACTCCACCGACACTGAAGCTTTCTTT.

The CDR3, as DNA: TGTGCCAGCATTAGATCCCCTCTCCTTAACTATGGCTACACCTTC. Translation: CASIRSPLLNYGYTF. This chain joins TRBV2 and TRBJ1-2, with D unclear. V was cut by 7 bases and J by 1 base, with 16 bases left in between. CDR3 length: 15 residues. CDR1 SNHLY and CDR2 FYNNEI come from the germline V gene.

This chain links TRBV6-5 with TRBJ1-1; no clear D. The CDR3 consists of 13 residues. V was trimmed by 4 bases and J by 3 bases, leaving 9 bases between them. Germline CDR1 and CDR2: MNHEY and SVGAGI. CDR3 sequence reads: CASSFGPHTEAFF. DNA of the CDR3: TGTGCCAGCAGTTTTGGGCCCCACACTGAAGCTTTCTTT.

The chain employs TRBV19 and TRBJ1-1; TRBD1 agrees at 7 bases. V shed 5 bases, J shed 2 bases, and the junction held 5 bases outside the gene matches. Germline loops: CDR1 LNHDA, CDR2 SQIVND (reference sequence). The CDR3 runs to 14 residues. CDR3 sequence (DNA): TGTGCCAGTAGTGACAGGGCAGGTAACACTGAAGCTTTCTTT. Its protein product is CASSDRAGNTEAFF. The variable domain in full, with the rest retrieved from reference TRBV19 and TRBJ1-1, is DGGITQSPKYLFRKEGQNVTLSCEQNLNHDAMYWYRQDPGQGLRLIYYSQIVNDFQKGDIAEGYSVSREKKESFPLTVTSAQKNPTAFYLCASSDRAGNTEAFFGQGTRLTVV.

This chain connects TRBV7-3 to TRBJ2-2, with TRBD2 identical over 11 bases. CDR1 and CDR2 (germline): SGHTA, FQGTGA. The length of the CDR3 is 16 residues. Trimming removed 4 bases from V and 2 bases from J; junction bases left unmatched: 3. The CDR3 nucleotides are TGTGCCAGCAGCTCGCGACTAGCGGGAAACACCGGGGAGCTGTTTTTT. It encodes CASSSRLAGNTGELFF.

V usage is TRBV24-1 and J usage is TRBJ2-7; D might be TRBD2 (7 bases). CDR3 size: 14 residues. V lost 5 bases to trimming and J lost 5 bases, with 15 bases between them. Looked up from germline, CDR1 is KGHDR and CDR2 is SFDVKD. DNA of the CDR3: TGTGCCACCAGTGCTGGGCGGGGGCTTGACGAGCAGTACTTC. Protein product: CATSAGRGLDEQYF.

This rearrangement joins TRBV5-6 to TRBJ1-1, with TRBD1 identical over 7 bases. CDR1 and CDR2 (germline): SGHDT, YYEEEE. This CDR3 has 15 residues. The J segment lost 1 base and the V segment lost 3 bases, leaving 6 bases of the junction unmatched. CDR3 amino acids: CASSSSTGANTEAFF. The CDR3 DNA follows: TGTGCCAGCAGCTCCTCAACAGGGGCGAACACTGAAGCTTTCTTT.

The genes are TRBV18 and TRBJ1-2; D perhaps matches TRBD1 (6 bases). Germline V lookup: CDR1 KGHSH, CDR2 LQKENI. The CDR3 has 16 residues. V was shortened by 3 bases and J by 5 bases, with 19 bases between the two germline ends. The CDR3 region is CASSPAQGFKAYGYTF. The CDR3 DNA follows: TGTGCCAGCTCACCCGCTCAGGGGTTTAAGGCATATGGCTACACCTTC.

The chain recombines TRBV27 with TRBJ2-2; 9 nucleotides match TRBD2. This CDR3 is 17 amino acids long. J lost 6 bases, V lost 2 bases, and 10 bases had no gene match. From germline, CDR1 is MNHEY and CDR2 SMNVEV (reference sequence). In DNA, the CDR3 is TGTGCCAGCAGTTTAGAAGTCTCTAGCGGGACCCCCGGGGAGCTGTTTTTT. Its translation: CASSLEVSSGTPGELFF.

The rearrangement joins TRBV5-4 to TRBJ2-5; 7 positions match TRBD1. The CDR3 is 14 amino acids. V was pared by 4 bases and J by 9 bases, with 12 bases of the junction left unmatched. The germline V gene has CDR1 SGHNT and CDR2 YYREEE (reference sequence). DNA for the CDR3: TGTGCCAGCAGCGACCCACAGGGGTCCTATTCCCAGTACTTC. It yields the protein CASSDPQGSYSQYF.